Shown below are 19 T cell receptor beta chains from a single sample sequenced in a study of T cell responses to AZD1222 COVID-19 vaccine. Sequencing was performed with immunoSEQ multiplex PCR; in TCRdb, only in-frame clones are kept and a portion is missing. The sample gives approximately 140,000 clones, around 93% of which show up once; approximately 3.9% is in the top ten. The sequencing here drew on peripheral blood, taken 28 days after the second AZD1222 dose. The receptors here all came from an adult who received the AZD1222 COVID-19 vaccine.

The V gene is TRBV7-9, the J gene TRBJ1-1, with 9 nucleotides matching TRBD1. CDR1 SEHNR and CDR2 FQNEAQ come from the germline V gene (reference sequence). The length of the CDR3 is 16 residues. V lost 1 base, J lost 4 bases, and 7 bases stayed unmatched. CDR3 in DNA: TGTGCCAGCAGCTTAGACAGGGGGCGGGGAAGCACTGAAGCTTTCTTT. This gives the protein CASSLDRGRGSTEAFF.

The chain couples TRBV24-1 to TRBJ2-7; a weak D match, TRBD2 (6 bases). Germline CDR1 reads KGHDR; CDR2 reads SFDVKD. Deletions cut 9 bases from V and 1 base from J, with 18 bases between. This CDR3 has 15 amino acids. The CDR3 protein is CATLGGGNCSYEQYF. Here the CDR3 DNA reads TGTGCCACCCTTGGAGGAGGGAACTGTTCCTACGAGCAGTACTTC.

The chain links TRBV30 to TRBJ2-2, with D uncertain. Trimming cost V 2 bases and J 6 bases, with 7 bases left between them. This CDR3 spans 12 amino acids. Germline V gene sequence: CDR1 GTSNPN, CDR2 SVGIG (reference sequence). The CDR3 DNA sequence: TGTGCCTGGAGTCAAAGGGCCGGGGAGCTGTTTTTT. It codes for CAWSQRAGELFF.

The chain links TRBV19 to TRBJ1-6; D ambiguous. Germline lookup yields CDR1 LNHDA and CDR2 SQIVND (reference sequence). The V and J ends lost 7 bases and 7 bases respectively, with 14 bases between them. CDR3 length equals 14 residues. The CDR3 spells CASTEGPGNSPLHF. The CDR3 DNA sequence: TGTGCCAGTACTGAGGGCCCGGGGAATTCACCCCTCCACTTT.

This chain joins TRBV7-9 and TRBJ2-1, with a possible D match to TRBD2 (5 bases). V lost 5 bases and J lost 7, with 15 bases in between. The CDR3 spans 14 residues. Germline values: CDR1 SEHNR, CDR2 FQNEAQ (reference sequence). The CDR3 DNA follows: TGTGCCAGCAGCGAAACTAGTTTGGGGAATGAGCAGTTCTTC. Amino acid sequence: CASSETSLGNEQFF.

The V and J genes are TRBV6-2 or TRBV6-3 and TRBJ2-7, with D perhaps TRBD1 or TRBD2 (6 bases each). From germline, CDR1 is MNHEY and CDR2 SVGEGT. This CDR3 spans 14 amino acids. The germline V and J ends were trimmed by 0 bases and 2 bases, with 8 bases remaining between them. This chain's CDR3 is CASSYSGGTYEQYF. The DNA of the CDR3 is TGTGCCAGCAGTTACTCGGGGGGCACCTACGAGCAGTACTTC.

The chain uses TRBV19 and TRBJ2-3; maybe TRBD1 (5 bases). The germline V gene has CDR1 LNHDA and CDR2 SQIVND (reference sequence). CDR3 length equals 20 residues. V shed 1 base and J shed 4 bases, with 27 bases lying between them. The CDR3 nucleotides read TGTGCCAGTAGTATAGTGGTGTCCCTACAGGCCTTATTTGATGCAGATACGCAGTATTTT. Its protein product is CASSIVVSLQALFDADTQYF.

The J gene is TRBJ1-1, the V gene TRBV6-1; possibly TRBD1 for D (5 bases). In germline, CDR1 is MNHNS, CDR2 SASEGT. The CDR3 extends over 16 amino acids. Trimming cost V 0 bases and J 2 bases, with 13 bases left between them. The CDR3 DNA sequence: TGTGCCAGCAGTGAAGCGGGAGGGAGGGGCAACACTGAAGCTTTCTTT. This codes for CASSEAGGRGNTEAFF.

The chain couples TRBV19 to TRBJ1-2; D call uncertain. The V end lost 6 bases, the J end lost 8 bases, and 13 bases lay between the germline ends. Germline CDR1 is LNHDA and CDR2 is SQIVND (reference sequence). The CDR3 is 12 residues long. The CDR3 is CASSSSLGGYTF. The CDR3 DNA reads TGTGCCAGTAGCTCCTCGCTTGGGGGCTACACCTTC.

The rearrangement uses TRBV20-1 and TRBJ2-5, with unresolved D. The CDR3 spans 11 residues. CDR1 and CDR2 (germline): DFQATT, SNEGSKA (reference sequence). V dropped 3 bases and J dropped 7 bases, with 9 bases sitting between them. The CDR3 region has the DNA TGCAGTGCTAGCCTGGGTAGGACCCAGTACTTC. Its protein product is CSASLGRTQYF.

The chain is built from TRBV29-1 and TRBJ2-2; TRBD1 matches 8 bases. Per the germline V gene, CDR1 is SQVTM and CDR2 is ANQGSEA. This CDR3 spans 14 amino acids. The V segment lost 7 bases and the J segment 3 bases; nucleotides outside the gene matches: 7. CDR3 nucleotide sequence: TGCAGCGGCGGGACAGGTGTTCACACCGGGGAGCTGTTTTTT. Residues: CSGGTGVHTGELFF.

The chain joins TRBV27 to TRBJ2-1; no firm D call. Germline V gives CDR1 MNHEY, CDR2 SMNVEV (reference sequence). Trimming shortened V by 0 bases and J by 7 bases, and 4 bases separated the two germline ends. This CDR3 has 12 amino acids. CDR3: CASSLSGNEQFF. The CDR3 DNA reads as TGTGCCAGCAGTTTATCAGGGAATGAGCAGTTCTTC.

Notes on this clone: As the CDR3 is not closed by the conserved phenylalanine or tryptophan, this likely results from a read error. The limits of the CDR3 on the DNA are not certain, so only TCRdb's listed CDR3 is given. The chain has TRBV7-6 and TRBJ2-3. From germline, CDR1 is SGHVS and CDR2 FNYEAQ. The CDR3 length is 10 residues, termini included. The CDR3: CASSLVDRPI.

The gene calls are TRBV18 and TRBJ2-4; 10 bases map to TRBD1. The CDR3 contains 15 residues. The J segment lost 5 bases and the V segment lost 2 bases, leaving 3 bases of the junction unmatched. Germline lookup yields CDR1 KGHSH and CDR2 LQKENI. The CDR3 here is CASSPGDRGQNIQYF. The CDR3 region has the DNA TGTGCCAGCTCACCAGGGGACAGGGGTCAAAACATTCAGTACTTC. Based on the CDR3 plus reference TRBV18 and TRBJ2-4, the full variable domain is NAGVMQNPRHLVRRRGQEARLRCSPMKGHSHVYWYRQLPEEGLKFMVYLQKENIIDESGMPKERFSAEFPKEGPSILRIQQVVRGDSAAYFCASSPGDRGQNIQYFGAGTRLSVL.

This clone was counted once. This sequence joins TRBV28 and TRBJ1-3; D is perhaps TRBD1 (5 bases). This CDR3 is 15 amino acids long. Trimming shortened V by 5 bases and J by 4 bases, and 15 bases separated the two germline ends. Germline CDR1 reads MDHEN; CDR2 reads SYDVKM. The CDR3 sequence is CASSTTGTGGNTIYF. The CDR3 nucleotides are TGTGCCAGCAGTACCACCGGGACCGGCGGAAACACCATATATTTT. The complete variable domain, with remaining parts taken from reference TRBV28 and TRBJ1-3, reads DVKVTQSSRYLVKRTGEKVFLECVQDMDHENMFWYRQDPGLGLRLIYFSYDVKMKEKGDIPEGYSVSREKKERFSLILESASTNQTSMYLCASSTTGTGGNTIYFGEGSWLTVV.

This clone has a handful of counts. The V gene is TRBV4-2, the J gene TRBJ2-7, with D maybe TRBD1 (7 bases). Germline V gene lookup returns CDR1 LGHNA and CDR2 YNFKEQ. The CDR3 contains 15 residues. V gave up 1 base and J gave up 3 bases, with 13 bases separating them. The CDR3 DNA is TGTGCCAGCAGCCAAGGACAGGGCGGGGTCTACGAGCAGTACTTC. Amino acid sequence: CASSQGQGGVYEQYF.

This clone was seen a single time. This rearrangement joins TRBV19 to TRBJ2-7; TRBD1 might be the D (5 bases). V was shortened by 3 bases and J by 3 bases, with 12 bases between the two germline ends. In germline, CDR1 is LNHDA, CDR2 SQIVND (reference sequence). The length of the CDR3 is 14 residues. The CDR3 reads CASSMGQGLYEQYF. For the CDR3, the DNA is TGTGCCAGTAGTATGGGCCAGGGTCTCTACGAGCAGTACTTC. Full variable domain (outside the CDR3, taken from reference TRBV19 and TRBJ2-7): DGGITQSPKYLFRKEGQNVTLSCEQNLNHDAMYWYRQDPGQGLRLIYYSQIVNDFQKGDIAEGYSVSREKKESFPLTVTSAQKNPTAFYLCASSMGQGLYEQYFGPGTRLTVT.

V gene TRBV6-1 combines with J gene TRBJ1-1, with D maybe TRBD1 (6 bases). Germline V gene sequence: CDR1 MNHNS, CDR2 SASEGT. V was cut by 2 bases and J by 3 bases, with 16 bases left in between. The CDR3 is made up of 16 amino acids. Written as DNA, the CDR3 is TGTGCCAGCAGTGAACGGGGGGGCTCGGGTGACACTGAAGCTTTCTTT. This translates into CASSERGGSGDTEAFF.

J is TRBJ2-2 and V is TRBV7-9, with 7 bases that match TRBD1. Trimming at V came to 4 bases and at J to 4 bases, leaving 6 bases not matched to a gene. The CDR3 runs to 15 residues. CDR1 SEHNR and CDR2 FQNEAQ come from the germline V gene (reference sequence). The CDR3 spells CASSSRTGPTGELFF. DNA of the CDR3: TGTGCCAGCAGCTCCCGGACAGGACCCACCGGGGAGCTGTTTTTT. Supplemented by reference TRBV7-9 and TRBJ2-2, the full variable domain reads DTGVSQNPRHKITKRGQNVTFRCDPISEHNRLYWYRQTLGQGPEFLTYFQNEAQLEKSRLLSDRFSAERPKGSFSTLEIQRTEQGDSAMYLCASSSRTGPTGELFFGEGSRLTVL.